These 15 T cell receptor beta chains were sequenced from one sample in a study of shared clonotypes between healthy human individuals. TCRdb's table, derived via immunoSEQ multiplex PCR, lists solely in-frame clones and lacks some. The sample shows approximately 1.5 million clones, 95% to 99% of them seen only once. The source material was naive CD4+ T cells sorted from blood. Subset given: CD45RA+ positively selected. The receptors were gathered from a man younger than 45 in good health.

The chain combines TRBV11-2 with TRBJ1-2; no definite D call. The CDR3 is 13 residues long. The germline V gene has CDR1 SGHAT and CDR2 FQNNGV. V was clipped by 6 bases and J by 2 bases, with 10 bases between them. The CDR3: CASRSDGNYGYTF. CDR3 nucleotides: TGTGCCAGCAGGTCGGACGGGAACTATGGCTACACCTTC.

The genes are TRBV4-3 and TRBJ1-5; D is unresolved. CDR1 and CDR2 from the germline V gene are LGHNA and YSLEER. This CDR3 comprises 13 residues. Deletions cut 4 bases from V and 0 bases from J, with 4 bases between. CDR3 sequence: CASSRDSNQPQHF. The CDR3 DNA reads TGCGCCAGCAGCCGGGATAGCAATCAGCCCCAGCATTTT.

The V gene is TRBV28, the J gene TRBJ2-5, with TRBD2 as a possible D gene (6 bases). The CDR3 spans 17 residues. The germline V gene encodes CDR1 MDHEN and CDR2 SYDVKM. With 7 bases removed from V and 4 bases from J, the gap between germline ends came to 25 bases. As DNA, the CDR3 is TGTGCCAGCACCTGGGGCAGGTGGGGGGTAGTAGGAGAGACCCAGTACTTC. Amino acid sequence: CASTWGRWGVVGETQYF.

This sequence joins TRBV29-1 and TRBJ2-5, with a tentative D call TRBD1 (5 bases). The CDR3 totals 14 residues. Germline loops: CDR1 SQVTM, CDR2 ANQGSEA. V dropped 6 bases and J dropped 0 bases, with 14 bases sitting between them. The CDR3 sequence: CSVAGDRDQETQYF. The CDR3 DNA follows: TGCAGCGTCGCCGGAGACAGAGACCAAGAGACCCAGTACTTC.

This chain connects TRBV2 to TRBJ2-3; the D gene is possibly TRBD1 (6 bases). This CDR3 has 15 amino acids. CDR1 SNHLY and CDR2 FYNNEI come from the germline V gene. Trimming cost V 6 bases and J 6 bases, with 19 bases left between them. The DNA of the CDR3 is TGTGCCAGCAGCACCGGGACAAGGAATGGCGATACGCAGTATTTT. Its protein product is CASSTGTRNGDTQYF. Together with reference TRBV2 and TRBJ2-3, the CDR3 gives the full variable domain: EPEVTQTPSHQVTQMGQEVILRCVPISNHLYFYWYRQILGQKVEFLVSFYNNEISEKSEIFDDQFSVERPDGSNFTLKIRSTKLEDSAMYFCASSTGTRNGDTQYFGPGTRLTVL.

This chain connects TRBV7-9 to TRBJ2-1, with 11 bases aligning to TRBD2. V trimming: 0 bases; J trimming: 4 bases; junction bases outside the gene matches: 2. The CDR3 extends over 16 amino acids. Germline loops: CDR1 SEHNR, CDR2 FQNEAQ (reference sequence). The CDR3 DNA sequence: TGTGCCAGCAGCTTAGCTAGCGGGAGGGTATACAATGAGCAGTTCTTC. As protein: CASSLASGRVYNEQFF. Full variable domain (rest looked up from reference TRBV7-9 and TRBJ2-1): DTGVSQNPRHKITKRGQNVTFRCDPISEHNRLYWYRQTLGQGPEFLTYFQNEAQLEKSRLLSDRFSAERPKGSFSTLEIQRTEQGDSAMYLCASSLASGRVYNEQFFGPGTRLTVL.

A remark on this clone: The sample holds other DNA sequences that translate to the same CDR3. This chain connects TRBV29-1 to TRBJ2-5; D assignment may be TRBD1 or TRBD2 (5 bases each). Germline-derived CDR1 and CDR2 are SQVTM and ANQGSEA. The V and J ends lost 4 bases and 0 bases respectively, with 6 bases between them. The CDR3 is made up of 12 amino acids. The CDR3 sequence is CSVVGDQETQYF. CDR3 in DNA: TGCAGCGTTGTGGGGGACCAAGAGACCCAGTACTTC.

The DNA for the CDR3 is TGTGCCAGCAGTCAATTAATGGGACTAGGGGCCGGGGAGCTGTTTTTT. Encoded protein: CASSQLMGLGAGELFF. This chain links TRBV7-9 with TRBJ2-2, with TRBD2 matching 8 bases. Germline V gene data show CDR1 as SEHNR and CDR2 as FQNEAQ (reference sequence). The J segment lost 6 bases and the V segment lost 6 bases, leaving 12 bases of the junction unmatched. This CDR3 spans 16 amino acids.

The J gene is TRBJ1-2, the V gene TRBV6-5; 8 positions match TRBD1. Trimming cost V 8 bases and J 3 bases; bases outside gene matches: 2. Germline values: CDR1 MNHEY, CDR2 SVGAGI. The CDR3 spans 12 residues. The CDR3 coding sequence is TGTGCCAGCCAGGGGGCGGACTATGGCTACACCTTC. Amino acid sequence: CASQGADYGYTF.

CDR3 DNA: TGTGCCAGCTCACCGACAGGGGACAATGAAGCTTTCTTT. It codes for CASSPTGDNEAFF. This chain joins TRBV18 and TRBJ1-1; 8 nucleotides align to TRBD1. Germline V lookup: CDR1 KGHSH, CDR2 LQKENI. The CDR3 is 13 residues long. Trimming at V came to 3 bases and at J to 7 bases, leaving 4 bases not matched to a gene. The complete variable domain, with remaining parts taken from reference TRBV18 and TRBJ1-1, reads NAGVMQNPRHLVRRRGQEARLRCSPMKGHSHVYWYRQLPEEGLKFMVYLQKENIIDESGMPKERFSAEFPKEGPSILRIQQVVRGDSAAYFCASSPTGDNEAFFGQGTRLTVV.

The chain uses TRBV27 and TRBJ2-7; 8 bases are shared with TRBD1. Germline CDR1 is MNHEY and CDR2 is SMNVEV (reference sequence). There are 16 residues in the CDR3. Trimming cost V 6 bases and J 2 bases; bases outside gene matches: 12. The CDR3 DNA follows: TGTGCCAGCAGATCCGCATTTCAGGGGGCGCCCTACGAGCAGTACTTC. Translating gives CASRSAFQGAPYEQYF.

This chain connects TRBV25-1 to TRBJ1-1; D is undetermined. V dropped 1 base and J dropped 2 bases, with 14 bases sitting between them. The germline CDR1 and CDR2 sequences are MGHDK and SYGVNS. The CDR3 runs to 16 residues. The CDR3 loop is CASSESSRAVNTEAFF. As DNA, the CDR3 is TGTGCCAGCAGTGAATCGTCTCGGGCAGTCAACACTGAAGCTTTCTTT.

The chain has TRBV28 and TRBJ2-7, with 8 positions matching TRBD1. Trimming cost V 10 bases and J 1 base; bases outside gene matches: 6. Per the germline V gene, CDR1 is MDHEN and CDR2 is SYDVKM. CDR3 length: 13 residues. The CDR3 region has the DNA TGTGCCACCCGGACAGGGCGATCCTACGAGCAGTACTTC. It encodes CATRTGRSYEQYF.

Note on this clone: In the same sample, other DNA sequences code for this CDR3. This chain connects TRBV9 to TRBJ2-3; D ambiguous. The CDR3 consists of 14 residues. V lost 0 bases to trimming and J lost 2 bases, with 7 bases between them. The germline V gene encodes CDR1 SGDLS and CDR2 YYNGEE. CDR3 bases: TGTGCCAGCAGCGTAGTCGGAAACACAGATACGCAGTATTTT. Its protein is CASSVVGNTDTQYF.

The CDR3 sequence is CASSFLWGRGQETQYF. CDR3 nucleotides: TGTGCCAGCAGCTTTTTATGGGGGAGAGGCCAAGAGACCCAGTACTTC. The rearrangement uses TRBV5-6 and TRBJ2-5, with D tentatively TRBD1 or TRBD2 (5 bases each). The V gene lost 2 bases and the J gene lost 1 base, with 15 bases spanning the gap. The CDR3 runs to 16 residues. CDR1 is SGHDT and CDR2 is YYEEEE in the germline V gene.